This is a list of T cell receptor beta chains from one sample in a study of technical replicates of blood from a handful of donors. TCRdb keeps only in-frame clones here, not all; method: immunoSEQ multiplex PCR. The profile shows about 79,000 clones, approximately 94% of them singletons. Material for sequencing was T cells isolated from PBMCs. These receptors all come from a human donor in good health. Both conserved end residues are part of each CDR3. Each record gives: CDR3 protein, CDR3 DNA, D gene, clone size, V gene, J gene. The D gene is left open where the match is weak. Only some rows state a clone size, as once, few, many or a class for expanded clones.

CDR3aa: CSVVGRMNTEAFF
CDR3nt: TGCAGCGTTGTAGGGAGAATGAACACTGAAGCTTTCTTT
d_gene: -
abundance: -
v_gene: TRBV29-1
j_gene: TRBJ1-1

CDR3aa: CASSQGPSARSEQYF
CDR3nt: TGTGCCAGTAGTCAGGGGCCTTCCGCTCGCTCCGAGCAGTACTTC
d_gene: -
abundance: -
v_gene: TRBV19
j_gene: TRBJ2-7

CDR3aa: CASSRGNTEAFF
CDR3nt: TGTGCCAGCAGCCGGGGGAACACTGAAGCTTTCTTT
d_gene: -
abundance: few
v_gene: TRBV6-5
j_gene: TRBJ1-1

CDR3aa: CASSRGQTEGTEAFF
CDR3nt: TGTGCCAGCAGTCGAGGCCAGACAGAAGGCACTGAAGCTTTCTTT
d_gene: -
abundance: -
v_gene: TRBV7-9
j_gene: TRBJ1-1

CDR3aa: CSVWGRRDTNYGYTF
CDR3nt: TGCAGCGTTTGGGGGAGGAGGGATACTAACTATGGCTACACCTTC
d_gene: -
abundance: once
v_gene: TRBV29-1
j_gene: TRBJ1-2

CDR3aa: CASSRLAGADTDTQYF
CDR3nt: TGTGCCAGCAGTCGACTAGCGGGGGCGGACACAGATACGCAGTATTTT
d_gene: TRBD2
abundance: once
v_gene: TRBV6-4
j_gene: TRBJ2-3

CDR3aa: CASSYTQGVYGYTF
CDR3nt: TGTGCCAGCAGTTACACGCAGGGTGTCTATGGCTACACCTTC
d_gene: -
abundance: -
v_gene: TRBV6-6
j_gene: TRBJ1-2

CDR3aa: CASSQVWPPGQGTSNYGYTF
CDR3nt: TGCGCCAGCAGCCAAGTCTGGCCTCCGGGACAGGGTACCTCTAACTATGGCTACACCTTC
d_gene: TRBD1
abundance: -
v_gene: TRBV4-1
j_gene: TRBJ1-2

CDR3aa: CASSLDPDTQTQYF
CDR3nt: TGTGCCAGCAGCTTAGATCCGGACACTCAAACGCAGTATTTT
d_gene: -
abundance: -
v_gene: TRBV11-2
j_gene: TRBJ2-3

CDR3aa: CASSSLDRSGGTQYF
CDR3nt: TGCGCCAGCAGCTCATTAGACCGATCAGGGGGGACCCAGTACTTC
d_gene: TRBD1
abundance: -
v_gene: TRBV5-1
j_gene: TRBJ2-5

CDR3aa: CASSERGGSGAKNIQYF
CDR3nt: TGTGCCAGCAGTGAACGAGGCGGGAGTGGAGCCAAAAACATTCAGTACTTC
d_gene: TRBD2
abundance: -
v_gene: TRBV6-1
j_gene: TRBJ2-4

CDR3aa: CASSFYQNTEAFF
CDR3nt: TGTGCCAGCAGTTTCTACCAGAACACTGAAGCTTTCTTT
d_gene: -
abundance: once
v_gene: TRBV27
j_gene: TRBJ1-1